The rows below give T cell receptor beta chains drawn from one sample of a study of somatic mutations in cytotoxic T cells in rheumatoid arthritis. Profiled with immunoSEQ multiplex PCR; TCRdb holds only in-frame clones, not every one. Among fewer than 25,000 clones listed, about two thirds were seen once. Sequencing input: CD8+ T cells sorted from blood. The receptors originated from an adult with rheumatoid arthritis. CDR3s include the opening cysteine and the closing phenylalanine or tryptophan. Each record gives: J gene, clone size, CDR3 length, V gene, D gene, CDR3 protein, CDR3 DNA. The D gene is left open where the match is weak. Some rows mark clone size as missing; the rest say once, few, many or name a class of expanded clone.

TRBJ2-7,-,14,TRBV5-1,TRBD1,CASSLGTGDHEQYF,TGCGCCAGCAGCTTGGGGACAGGGGATCACGAGCAGTACTTC
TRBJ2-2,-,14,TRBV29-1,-,CSVDAAGGTGELFF,TGCAGCGTTGATGCCGCGGGTGGCACCGGGGAGCTGTTTTTT
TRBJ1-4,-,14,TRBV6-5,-,CASSYEGVFEKLFF,TGTGCCAGCAGTTACGAGGGGGTATTCGAAAAACTGTTTTTT
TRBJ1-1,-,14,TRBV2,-,CASSKQGENTEAFF,TGTGCCAGCAGCAAACAGGGAGAGAACACTGAAGCTTTCTTT
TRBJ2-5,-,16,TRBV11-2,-,CASSLDLGFLGETQYF,TGTGCCAGCAGCTTAGATTTGGGGTTCCTAGGGGAGACCCAGTACTTC
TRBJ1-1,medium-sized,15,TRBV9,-,CASSVKGVKNTEAFF,TGTGCCAGCAGCGTGAAGGGAGTTAAGAACACTGAAGCTTTCTTT
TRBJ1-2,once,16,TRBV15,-,CATSRDLGQGNYGYTF,TGTGCCACCAGCAGAGATCTAGGCCAGGGAAACTATGGCTACACCTTC
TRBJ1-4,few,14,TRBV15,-,CATSSGQNNEKLFF,TGTGCCACCAGCTCAGGACAGAATAATGAAAAACTGTTTTTT
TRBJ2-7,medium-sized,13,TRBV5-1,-,CASTESSPYEQYF,TGCGCCAGCACCGAGTCGTCACCCTACGAGCAGTACTTC
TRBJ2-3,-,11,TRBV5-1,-,CASSFGATQYF,TGCGCCAGCAGCTTCGGTGCTACGCAGTATTTT
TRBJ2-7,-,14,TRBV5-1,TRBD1,CASSLYGQVDEQYF,TGCGCCAGCAGCTTGTACGGACAGGTCGACGAGCAGTACTTC
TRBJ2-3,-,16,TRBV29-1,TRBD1,CSVHNPDRSSTDTQYF,TGCAGCGTTCATAACCCGGACAGGAGTAGCACAGATACGCAGTATTTT
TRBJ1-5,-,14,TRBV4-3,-,CASSASVDNQPQHF,TGCGCCAGCAGCGCCTCAGTGGACAATCAGCCCCAGCATTTT
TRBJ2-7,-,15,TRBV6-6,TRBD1,CASSYSGTGSYEQYF,TGTGCCAGCAGTTACTCGGGGACAGGGAGCTACGAGCAGTACTTC
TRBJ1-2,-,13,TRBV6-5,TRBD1,CASRGTGDYGYTF,TGTGCCAGCAGGGGGACAGGGGACTATGGCTACACCTTC
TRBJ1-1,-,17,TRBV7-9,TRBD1,CASSYIGQEGGRTEAFF,TGTGCCAGCAGCTATATCGGACAGGAGGGAGGGAGGACTGAAGCTTTCTTT
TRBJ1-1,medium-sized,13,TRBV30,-,CAWSDPINTEAFF,TGTGCCTGGTCGGACCCGATCAACACTGAAGCTTTCTTT
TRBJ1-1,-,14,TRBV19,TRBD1,CASSTRQGVSEAFF,TGTGCCAGTAGTACTCGACAGGGTGTCTCTGAAGCTTTCTTT
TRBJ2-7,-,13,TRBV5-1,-,CASSWGLGYEQYF,TGCGCCAGCAGCTGGGGATTGGGATACGAGCAGTACTTC
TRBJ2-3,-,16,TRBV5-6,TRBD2,CASSLALAGETDTQYF,TGTGCCAGCAGCTTGGCTCTAGCGGGGGAAACAGATACGCAGTATTTT
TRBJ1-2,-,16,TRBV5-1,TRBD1,CASSATGQGTLYGYTF,TGCGCCAGCAGCGCAACCGGACAGGGAACCCTCTATGGCTACACCTTC
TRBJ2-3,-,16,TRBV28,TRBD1,CASRALRGQYTDTQYF,TGTGCCAGCAGAGCCTTGAGGGGGCAATATACAGATACGCAGTATTTT
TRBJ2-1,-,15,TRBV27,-,CASSDQGGSYNEQFF,TGTGCCAGCAGTGACCAGGGGGGATCCTACAATGAGCAGTTCTTC